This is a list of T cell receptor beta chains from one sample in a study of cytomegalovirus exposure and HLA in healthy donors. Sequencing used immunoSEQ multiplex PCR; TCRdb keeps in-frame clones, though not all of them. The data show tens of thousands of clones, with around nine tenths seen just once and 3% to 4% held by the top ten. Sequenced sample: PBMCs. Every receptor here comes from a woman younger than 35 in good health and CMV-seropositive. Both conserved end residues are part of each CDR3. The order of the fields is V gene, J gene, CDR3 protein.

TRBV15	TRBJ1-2	CATSRDRGLRGYTF
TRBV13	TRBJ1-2	CASSHRPSQYGYTF
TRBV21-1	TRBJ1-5	CASSKDVLKGASNQPQHF
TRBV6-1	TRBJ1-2	CASSESGDDGYTF
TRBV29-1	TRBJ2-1	CSVGLTSSYNEQFF
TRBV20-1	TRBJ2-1	CSASFGYEQFF
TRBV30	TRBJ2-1	CAWSVSLNYNEQFF
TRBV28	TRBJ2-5	CASSLQAGGPQETQYF
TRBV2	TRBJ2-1	CASMGQGLIEQFF
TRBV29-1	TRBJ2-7	CSVLRDYEQYF
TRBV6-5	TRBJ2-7	CASSQLAGGPDEQYF
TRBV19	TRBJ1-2	CASSGTGQYGYTF
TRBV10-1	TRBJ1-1	CASSEGTNMNTEAFF
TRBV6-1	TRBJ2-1	CASSGQTGINSYNEQFF
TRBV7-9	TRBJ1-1	CASSFRNMRQDMNTEAFF
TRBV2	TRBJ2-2	CASTVPASGGNTGELFF
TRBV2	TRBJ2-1	CASSGTSGVEQFF
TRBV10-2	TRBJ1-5	CASGGDRGGQPQHF
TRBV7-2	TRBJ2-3	CASSGSGITDTQYF
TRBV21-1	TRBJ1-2	CASSKLSECYTF
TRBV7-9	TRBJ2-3	CASSSALAGVWYF
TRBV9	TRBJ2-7	CASSVVAESYEQYF
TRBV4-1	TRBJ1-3	CASSQEAHTIYF